This T cell receptor beta chain was identified in a study of prognosis after radiotherapy for stage I lung cancer. Amplification of the TCR beta CDR3 (from genomic DNA) was done by two-round multiplex PCR. Gene-specific primers for each TRBV and TRBJ gene drove first-round PCR. The authors ran second-round PCR with universal primers. From the multiplex PCR reads, TCRdb called clonotypes with MiXCR, one entry per CDR3 protein. The profile shows 30,000 to 35,000 distinct CDR3 sequences, over 45% of them singletons. The CDR3 runs 15 residues. Germline assignment: CDR1 KGHDR and CDR2 SFDVKD. With 11 bases clipped from V and 5 bases from J, the junction kept 13 bases outside the gene matches.

This sample comprised PBMCs, obtained before or after stereotactic body radiation therapy (not recorded which). The sequence was collected from a donor aged 50 or older with non-small cell lung cancer. V gene TRBV24-1 combines with J gene TRBJ1-1; TRBD1 aligns across 10 bases. This chain's CDR3 is CASLWDRGLRTEAFF. The DNA for the CDR3 is TGTGCCAGCCTTTGGGACAGGGGCTTGCGAACTGAAGCTTTCTTT.